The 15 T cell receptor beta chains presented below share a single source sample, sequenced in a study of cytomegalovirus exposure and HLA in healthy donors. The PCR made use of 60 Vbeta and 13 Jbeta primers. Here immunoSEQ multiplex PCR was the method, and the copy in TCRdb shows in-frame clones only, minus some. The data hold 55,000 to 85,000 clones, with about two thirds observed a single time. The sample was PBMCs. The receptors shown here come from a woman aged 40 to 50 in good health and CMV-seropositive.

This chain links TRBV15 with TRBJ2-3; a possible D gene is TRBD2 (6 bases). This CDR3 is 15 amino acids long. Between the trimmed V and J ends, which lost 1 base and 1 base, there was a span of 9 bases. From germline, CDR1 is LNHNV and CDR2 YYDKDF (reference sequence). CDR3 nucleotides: TGTGCCACCAGCAGAGGCGGGGACGGCACAGATACGCAGTATTTT. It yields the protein CATSRGGDGTDTQYF.

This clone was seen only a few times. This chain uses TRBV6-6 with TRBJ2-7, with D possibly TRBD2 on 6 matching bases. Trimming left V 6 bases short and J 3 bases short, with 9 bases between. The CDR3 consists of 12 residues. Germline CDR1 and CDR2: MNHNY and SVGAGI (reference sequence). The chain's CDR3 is CASSHGGYEQYF. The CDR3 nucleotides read TGTGCCAGCAGCCACGGGGGCTACGAGCAGTACTTC.

The CDR3 sequence: CASRTGGLDYGYTF. DNA for the CDR3: TGTGCCAGCAGAACAGGGGGACTGGACTATGGCTACACCTTC. The chain couples TRBV7-9 to TRBJ1-2; TRBD1 matches at 8 bases. V dropped 6 bases and J dropped 3; count of bases not matched to a gene: 6. Looked up from germline, CDR1 is SEHNR and CDR2 is FQNEAQ (reference sequence). The CDR3 runs 14 residues. Full variable domain (missing parts from reference TRBV7-9 and TRBJ1-2): DTGVSQNPRHKITKRGQNVTFRCDPISEHNRLYWYRQTLGQGPEFLTYFQNEAQLEKSRLLSDRFSAERPKGSFSTLEIQRTEQGDSAMYLCASRTGGLDYGYTFGSGTRLTVV.

The CDR3 reads CASSLGTGGETQYF. The CDR3 nucleotides are TGTGCCAGCAGCTTGGGGACAGGGGGCGAGACCCAGTACTTC. The chain links TRBV7-9 to TRBJ2-5; 12 nucleotides line up with TRBD1. J was trimmed by 5 bases and V by 3 bases; bases with no gene match: 1. The CDR3 extends over 14 amino acids. CDR1 SEHNR and CDR2 FQNEAQ come from the germline V gene (reference sequence).

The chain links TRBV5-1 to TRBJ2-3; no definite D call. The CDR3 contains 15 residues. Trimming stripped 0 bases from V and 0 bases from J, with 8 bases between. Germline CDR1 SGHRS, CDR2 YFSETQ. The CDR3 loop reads CASSLGPTSTDTQYF. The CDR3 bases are TGCGCCAGCAGCTTGGGACCGACTAGCACAGATACGCAGTATTTT.

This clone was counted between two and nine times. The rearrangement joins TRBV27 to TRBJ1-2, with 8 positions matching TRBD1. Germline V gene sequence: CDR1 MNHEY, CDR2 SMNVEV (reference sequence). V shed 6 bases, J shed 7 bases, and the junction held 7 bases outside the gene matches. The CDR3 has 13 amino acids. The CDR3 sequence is CASSNGQGVGYTF. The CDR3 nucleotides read TGTGCCAGCAGCAACGGACAGGGAGTTGGCTACACCTTC.

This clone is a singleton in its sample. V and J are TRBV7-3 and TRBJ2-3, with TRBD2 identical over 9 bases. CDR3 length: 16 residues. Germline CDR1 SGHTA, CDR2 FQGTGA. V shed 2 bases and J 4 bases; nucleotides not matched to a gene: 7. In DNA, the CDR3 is TGTGCCAGCAGCTTAGAGGCGGGGGGGCCCCCAGATACGCAGTATTTT. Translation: CASSLEAGGPPDTQYF.

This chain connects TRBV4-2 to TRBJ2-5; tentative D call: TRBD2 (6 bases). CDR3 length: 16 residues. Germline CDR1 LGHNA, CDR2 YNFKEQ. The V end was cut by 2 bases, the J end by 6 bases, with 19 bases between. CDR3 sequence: CASSQWSGLREKTQYF. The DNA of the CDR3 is TGTGCCAGCAGCCAATGGAGCGGACTACGAGAGAAGACCCAGTACTTC.

CDR3: CASSQGYPGGGTEAFF. The CDR3 nucleotides are TGTGCCAGCAGCCAAGGGTATCCAGGGGGAGGCACTGAAGCTTTCTTT. The V call is TRBV14, the J call TRBJ1-1; the match to TRBD1 covers 7 bases. Germline V lookup: CDR1 SGHDN, CDR2 FVKESK. The CDR3 consists of 16 residues. The junction had 9 bases not matched to a gene; V was cut back by 1 base and J by 4 bases.

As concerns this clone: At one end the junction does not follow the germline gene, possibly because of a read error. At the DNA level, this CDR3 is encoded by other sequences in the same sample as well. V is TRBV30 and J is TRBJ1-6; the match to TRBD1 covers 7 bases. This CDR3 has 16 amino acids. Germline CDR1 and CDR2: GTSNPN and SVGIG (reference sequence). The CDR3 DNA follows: TGTGCCTGGAGTTCCCGCCGGACAGGCTATAATTCCCCCCTCCACTTT. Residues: CAWSSRRTGYNSPLHF. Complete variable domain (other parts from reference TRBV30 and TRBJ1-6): SQTIHQWPATLVQPVGSPLSLECTVEGTSNPNLYWYRQAAGRGLQLLFYSVGIGQISSEVPQNLSASRPQDRQFILSSKKLLLSDSGFYLCAWSSRRTGYNSPLHFGNGTRLTVT.

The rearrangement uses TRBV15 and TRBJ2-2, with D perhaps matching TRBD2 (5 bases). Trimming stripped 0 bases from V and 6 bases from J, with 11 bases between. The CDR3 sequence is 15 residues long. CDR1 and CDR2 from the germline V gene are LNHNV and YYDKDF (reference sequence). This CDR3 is CATSRERLPPGELFF. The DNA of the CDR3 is TGTGCCACCAGCAGAGAGAGACTACCTCCCGGGGAGCTGTTTTTT.

CDR3 in DNA: TGTGCCAGCAGCTTAGCACAGGGAAGTAACGAGCAGTACTTC. Its translation: CASSLAQGSNEQYF. The chain employs TRBV5-4 and TRBJ2-7; D possibly corresponds to TRBD1 (6 bases). The V end was cut by 2 bases, the J end by 5 bases, with 14 bases between. The CDR3 loop spans 14 amino acids. Germline V gene lookup returns CDR1 SGHNT and CDR2 YYREEE (reference sequence).

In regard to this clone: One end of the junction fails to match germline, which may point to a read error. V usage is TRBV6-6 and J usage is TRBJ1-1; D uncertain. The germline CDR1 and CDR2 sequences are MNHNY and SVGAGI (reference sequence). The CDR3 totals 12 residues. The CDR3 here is CASRPPEPGYTF. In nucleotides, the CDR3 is TGTGCCAGCAGGCCCCCGGAGCCTGGGTACACCTTT.

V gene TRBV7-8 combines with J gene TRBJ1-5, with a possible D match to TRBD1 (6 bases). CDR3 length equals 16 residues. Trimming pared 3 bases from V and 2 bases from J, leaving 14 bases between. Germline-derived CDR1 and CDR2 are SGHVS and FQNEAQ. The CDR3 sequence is CASSFGGDIRNQPQHF. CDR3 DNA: TGTGCCAGCAGCTTTGGGGGGGACATCCGCAATCAGCCCCAGCATTTT.

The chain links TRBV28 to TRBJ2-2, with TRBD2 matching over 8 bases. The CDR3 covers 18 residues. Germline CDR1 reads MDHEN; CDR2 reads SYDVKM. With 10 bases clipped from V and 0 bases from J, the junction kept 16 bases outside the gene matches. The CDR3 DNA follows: TGTGCCACTCCCCGGGAGGGGGGAGGAGGGTCGAACACCGGGGAGCTGTTTTTT. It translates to CATPREGGGGSNTGELFF.